Listed below are T cell receptor beta chains from one sample, sequenced in a study of control samples from healthy donors and cancer patients. Some clones are missing from TCRdb's copy, which holds only in-frame ones; the method was immunoSEQ multiplex PCR. The sample includes roughly 160,000 clones, 70% to 90% of them seen just once. The sequencing sample was made of blood. The receptors derive from a woman between 25 and 40 years old in good health. CDR3s include the opening cysteine and the closing phenylalanine or tryptophan. The D gene is left open where the match is weak. Only part of the rows carry a size: once, few, many, or a class if the clone is expanded.

V gene: TRBV27; J gene: TRBJ2-5; D gene: TRBD2; clone size: NA; CDR3 length: 12; CDR3 protein: CASGLGGATQYF; CDR3 DNA: TGTGCCAGCGGTCTCGGGGGGGCGACCCAGTACTTC
V gene: TRBV5-1; J gene: TRBJ2-1; D gene: TRBD1; clone size: NA; CDR3 length: 18; CDR3 protein: CASSLRGLGTETYNEQFF; CDR3 DNA: TGCGCCAGCAGCTTGCGGGGCCTTGGGACAGAGACTTACAATGAGCAGTTCTTC
V gene: TRBV9; J gene: TRBJ1-2; D gene: TRBD1; clone size: NA; CDR3 length: 16; CDR3 protein: CASSTTGTQGAYGYTF; CDR3 DNA: TGTGCCAGCAGCACTACGGGGACGCAGGGGGCATATGGCTACACCTTC
V gene: TRBV21-1; J gene: TRBJ1-4; D gene: NA; clone size: once; CDR3 length: 18; CDR3 protein: CASSIRDRWGSTNEKLFF; CDR3 DNA: TGTGCCAGCAGCATCCGGGACCGCTGGGGTTCAACTAATGAAAAACTGTTTTTT
V gene: TRBV6-5; J gene: TRBJ1-2; D gene: TRBD1; clone size: NA; CDR3 length: 14; CDR3 protein: CASSTIQGGRGYTF; CDR3 DNA: TGTGCCAGCAGTACTATACAGGGGGGTCGTGGCTACACCTTC
V gene: TRBV10-2; J gene: TRBJ1-1; D gene: NA; clone size: NA; CDR3 length: 11; CDR3 protein: CASFGGTEAFF; CDR3 DNA: TGCGCCAGTTTCGGGGGGACTGAAGCTTTCTTT
V gene: TRBV19; J gene: TRBJ2-6; D gene: NA; clone size: NA; CDR3 length: 14; CDR3 protein: CASSNFSGANVLTF; CDR3 DNA: TGTGCCAGCAGTAATTTCTCTGGGGCCAACGTCCTGACTTTC
V gene: TRBV7-9; J gene: TRBJ1-1; D gene: NA; clone size: NA; CDR3 length: 13; CDR3 protein: CASSPVPNTEAFF; CDR3 DNA: TGTGCCAGCAGCCCAGTCCCTAACACTGAAGCTTTCTTT
V gene: TRBV6-5; J gene: TRBJ1-2; D gene: NA; clone size: once; CDR3 length: 12; CDR3 protein: CASGSSGGGYTF; CDR3 DNA: TGTGCCAGCGGTTCCTCCGGGGGTGGCTACACCTTC
V gene: TRBV14; J gene: TRBJ2-1; D gene: NA; clone size: NA; CDR3 length: 16; CDR3 protein: CASSHRRAASYNEQFF; CDR3 DNA: TGTGCCAGCAGCCATCGCCGGGCGGCCTCCTACAATGAGCAGTTCTTC
V gene: TRBV4-2; J gene: TRBJ1-3; D gene: NA; clone size: NA; CDR3 length: 15; CDR3 protein: CASSQEWRGGNTIYF; CDR3 DNA: TGTGCCAGCAGCCAAGAATGGAGGGGTGGAAACACCATATATTTT
V gene: TRBV5-5; J gene: TRBJ1-2; D gene: NA; clone size: NA; CDR3 length: 14; CDR3 protein: CASSFPAEGYGYTF; CDR3 DNA: TGTGCCAGCAGCTTTCCAGCGGAGGGCTATGGCTACACCTTC
V gene: TRBV6-6; J gene: TRBJ1-5; D gene: TRBD1; clone size: few; CDR3 length: 15; CDR3 protein: CASSPTGGGNQPQHF; CDR3 DNA: TGTGCCAGCAGTCCCACAGGGGGCGGCAATCAGCCCCAGCATTTT
V gene: TRBV19; J gene: TRBJ2-1; D gene: NA; clone size: NA; CDR3 length: 15; CDR3 protein: CASNGRSSKYNEQFF; CDR3 DNA: TGTGCCAGTAATGGCCGGTCTAGCAAGTACAATGAGCAGTTCTTC
V gene: TRBV24-1; J gene: TRBJ2-1; D gene: TRBD1; clone size: NA; CDR3 length: 16; CDR3 protein: CATSETTGAKGNEQFF; CDR3 DNA: TGTGCCACCAGTGAAACGACAGGGGCCAAGGGGAATGAGCAGTTCTTC
V gene: TRBV7-2; J gene: TRBJ2-6; D gene: NA; clone size: NA; CDR3 length: 18; CDR3 protein: CASSLEAYRPPGANVLTF; CDR3 DNA: TGTGCCAGCAGCTTAGAAGCATACAGGCCCCCTGGGGCCAACGTCCTGACTTTC
V gene: TRBV6-5; J gene: TRBJ1-2; D gene: NA; clone size: NA; CDR3 length: 13; CDR3 protein: CASSYSSVYGYTF; CDR3 DNA: TGTGCCAGCAGTTACTCTTCTGTCTATGGCTACACCTTC
V gene: TRBV2; J gene: TRBJ1-6; D gene: NA; clone size: NA; CDR3 length: 15; CDR3 protein: CASRGTTGYNSPLHF; CDR3 DNA: TGTGCCAGCAGAGGGACCACCGGGTATAATTCACCCCTCCACTTT
V gene: TRBV29-1; J gene: TRBJ1-2; D gene: NA; clone size: NA; CDR3 length: 14; CDR3 protein: CSVKTLGYDYGYTF; CDR3 DNA: TGCAGCGTCAAGACTCTCGGATACGACTATGGCTACACCTTC
V gene: TRBV18; J gene: TRBJ1-3; D gene: NA; clone size: NA; CDR3 length: 15; CDR3 protein: CASSPGRSSGNTIYF; CDR3 DNA: TGTGCCAGCTCACCGGGGAGAAGCTCTGGAAACACCATATATTTT
V gene: TRBV10-3; J gene: TRBJ1-3; D gene: NA; clone size: NA; CDR3 length: 13; CDR3 protein: CAISPGPGNTIYF; CDR3 DNA: TGTGCCATCAGCCCCGGTCCGGGAAACACCATATATTTT
V gene: TRBV3-1/TRBV3-2; J gene: TRBJ2-2; D gene: TRBD2; clone size: NA; CDR3 length: 15; CDR3 protein: CASSRSGRGTGELFF; CDR3 DNA: TGTGCCAGCAGCCGTAGCGGGAGAGGTACCGGGGAGCTGTTTTTT
V gene: TRBV24-1; J gene: TRBJ1-4; D gene: NA; clone size: NA; CDR3 length: 13; CDR3 protein: CATSDGQLGKLFF; CDR3 DNA: TGTGCCACCAGTGATGGACAGTTAGGGAAACTGTTTTTT
V gene: TRBV2; J gene: TRBJ2-5; D gene: TRBD2; clone size: NA; CDR3 length: 13; CDR3 protein: CASSGSGYETQYF; CDR3 DNA: TGTGCCAGCAGTGGTAGCGGGTATGAGACCCAGTACTTC
V gene: TRBV11-2; J gene: TRBJ2-3; D gene: NA; clone size: NA; CDR3 length: 14; CDR3 protein: CASKPEPGTDTQYF; CDR3 DNA: TGTGCCAGTAAGCCCGAGCCTGGCACAGATACGCAGTATTTT
V gene: TRBV12-3/TRBV12-4; J gene: TRBJ1-2; D gene: NA; clone size: NA; CDR3 length: 13; CDR3 protein: CASSRTSRGGYTF; CDR3 DNA: TGTGCCAGCAGCCGCACGAGTAGGGGTGGCTACACCTTC
V gene: TRBV7-9; J gene: TRBJ2-5; D gene: TRBD2; clone size: NA; CDR3 length: 16; CDR3 protein: CASRPGLAGGGETQYF; CDR3 DNA: TGTGCCAGCAGACCGGGACTAGCGGGAGGTGGGGAGACCCAGTACTTC
V gene: TRBV15; J gene: TRBJ1-3; D gene: NA; clone size: NA; CDR3 length: 13; CDR3 protein: CATSPQGVNTIYF; CDR3 DNA: TGTGCCACCAGCCCCCAAGGAGTGAACACCATATATTTT
V gene: TRBV6-5; J gene: TRBJ1-5; D gene: NA; clone size: NA; CDR3 length: 12; CDR3 protein: CASAWGGQPQHF; CDR3 DNA: TGTGCCAGCGCCTGGGGGGGTCAGCCCCAGCATTTT
V gene: TRBV5-1; J gene: TRBJ2-1; D gene: TRBD1; clone size: few; CDR3 length: 16; CDR3 protein: CASSLRDRDNYNEQFF; CDR3 DNA: TGCGCCAGCAGCCTCCGGGACAGGGACAACTACAATGAGCAGTTCTTC
V gene: TRBV4-2; J gene: TRBJ2-7; D gene: NA; clone size: NA; CDR3 length: 15; CDR3 protein: CASSQDWRANDGQYF; CDR3 DNA: TGTGCCAGCAGCCAAGATTGGCGGGCAAATGACGGGCAGTACTTC
V gene: TRBV2; J gene: TRBJ2-1; D gene: NA; clone size: few; CDR3 length: 13; CDR3 protein: CASTLAVNNEQFF; CDR3 DNA: TGTGCCAGCACCCTCGCCGTTAACAATGAGCAGTTCTTC
V gene: TRBV18; J gene: TRBJ2-3; D gene: NA; clone size: NA; CDR3 length: 19; CDR3 protein: CASSPPEGRRVRGTDTQYF; CDR3 DNA: TGTGCCAGCTCACCACCCGAGGGTCGGAGGGTTAGGGGCACAGATACGCAGTATTTT
V gene: TRBV6-5; J gene: TRBJ1-1; D gene: NA; clone size: NA; CDR3 length: 15; CDR3 protein: CASSYSYGANTEAFF; CDR3 DNA: TGTGCCAGCAGTTACTCGTATGGGGCGAACACTGAAGCTTTCTTT
V gene: TRBV7-8; J gene: TRBJ2-1; D gene: TRBD2; clone size: NA; CDR3 length: 15; CDR3 protein: CASSTGLAGYNEQFF; CDR3 DNA: TGTGCCAGCAGCACCGGACTAGCGGGTTACAATGAGCAGTTCTTC
V gene: TRBV5-1; J gene: TRBJ1-1; D gene: TRBD1; clone size: NA; CDR3 length: 14; CDR3 protein: CASSRGQLNTEAFF; CDR3 DNA: TGCGCCAGCAGCCGGGGACAGCTGAACACTGAAGCTTTCTTT
V gene: TRBV28; J gene: TRBJ1-4; D gene: NA; clone size: NA; CDR3 length: 14; CDR3 protein: CASSFVDRNEKLFF; CDR3 DNA: TGTGCCAGCAGTTTTGTAGACAGAAATGAAAAACTGTTTTTT
V gene: TRBV18; J gene: TRBJ1-1; D gene: TRBD1; clone size: few; CDR3 length: 14; CDR3 protein: CASTRDRVDTEAFF; CDR3 DNA: TGTGCCAGCACTAGGGACAGGGTGGACACTGAAGCTTTCTTT
V gene: TRBV3-1/TRBV3-2; J gene: TRBJ1-5; D gene: NA; clone size: NA; CDR3 length: 12; CDR3 protein: CASSQVGQPQHF; CDR3 DNA: TGTGCCAGCAGCCAAGTGGGACAGCCCCAGCATTTT
V gene: TRBV28; J gene: TRBJ2-7; D gene: NA; clone size: NA; CDR3 length: 12; CDR3 protein: CASSFAFYEQYF; CDR3 DNA: TGTGCCAGCAGTTTCGCATTCTACGAGCAGTACTTC
V gene: TRBV28; J gene: TRBJ2-7; D gene: TRBD2; clone size: NA; CDR3 length: 15; CDR3 protein: CASSFRTSGSYEQYF; CDR3 DNA: TGTGCCAGCAGTTTCCGGACTAGCGGCTCCTACGAGCAGTACTTC
V gene: TRBV10-2; J gene: TRBJ1-1; D gene: NA; clone size: NA; CDR3 length: 12; CDR3 protein: CASSESGAEAFF; CDR3 DNA: TGCGCCAGCAGTGAGTCAGGCGCTGAAGCTTTCTTT
V gene: TRBV19; J gene: TRBJ2-7; D gene: TRBD2; clone size: NA; CDR3 length: 14; CDR3 protein: CASSPAGSPYEQYF; CDR3 DNA: TGTGCCAGTAGCCCAGCGGGGAGCCCCTACGAGCAGTACTTC
V gene: TRBV7-2; J gene: TRBJ2-3; D gene: TRBD2; clone size: NA; CDR3 length: 13; CDR3 protein: CASSRGVSDTQYF; CDR3 DNA: TGTGCCAGCAGCCGGGGGGTTTCAGATACGCAGTATTTT
V gene: TRBV5-5; J gene: TRBJ1-2; D gene: NA; clone size: NA; CDR3 length: 13; CDR3 protein: CASSSRDNYGYTF; CDR3 DNA: TGTGCCAGCAGCTCCAGAGATAACTATGGCTACACCTTC
V gene: TRBV5-6; J gene: TRBJ2-7; D gene: TRBD1; clone size: NA; CDR3 length: 13; CDR3 protein: CASSFDRAAEQYF; CDR3 DNA: TGTGCCAGCAGCTTCGACAGGGCCGCCGAGCAGTACTTC
V gene: TRBV29-1; J gene: TRBJ1-5; D gene: NA; clone size: NA; CDR3 length: 16; CDR3 protein: CSVEISRGYSNQPQHF; CDR3 DNA: TGCAGCGTTGAAATTTCGAGGGGGTATAGCAATCAGCCCCAGCATTTT
V gene: TRBV2; J gene: TRBJ1-6; D gene: TRBD1; clone size: NA; CDR3 length: 18; CDR3 protein: CASSATGRGASYNSPLHF; CDR3 DNA: TGTGCCAGCAGCGCGACAGGGAGGGGTGCCTCCTATAATTCACCCCTCCACTTT
V gene: TRBV4-1; J gene: TRBJ1-4; D gene: NA; clone size: NA; CDR3 length: 14; CDR3 protein: CASSPRGFGEKLFF; CDR3 DNA: TGCGCCAGCAGCCCTCGGGGGTTTGGTGAAAAACTGTTTTTT
V gene: TRBV7-7; J gene: TRBJ1-3; D gene: TRBD1; clone size: NA; CDR3 length: 17; CDR3 protein: CASSLLPGQGSGNTIYF; CDR3 DNA: TGTGCTAGCAGCTTGCTACCGGGACAGGGCTCTGGAAACACCATATATTTT
V gene: TRBV21-1; J gene: TRBJ1-3; D gene: NA; clone size: few; CDR3 length: 15; CDR3 protein: CASSKRQGSGNTIYF; CDR3 DNA: TGTGCCAGCAGCAAACGGCAGGGCTCTGGAAACACCATATATTTT